This is a list of T cell receptor beta chains from one sample in a study of control samples from healthy donors and cancer patients. TCRdb's copy holds only in-frame clones and misses some; the assay was immunoSEQ multiplex PCR. The sample holds 40,000 to 55,000 clones; 70% are singletons and the top ten take 17%. Sequencing was carried out using formalin-fixed, paraffin-embedded tissue. The receptor source for this set is a male donor with melanoma. The conserved cysteine and the conserved F or W are not part of the CDR3 here. A D gene is named only where the DNA matches it firmly.

D,J,V,CDR3
TRBD2,TRBJ2-2,TRBV27,ASSLSPRGVASGRGRWTGELF
NA,TRBJ1-5,TRBV7-8,ASSLVSNQPQH
TRBD1,TRBJ1-3,TRBV28,ASSLDRVKGNTIY
NA,TRBJ1-2,TRBV14,ASRPPDSVYGYT
TRBD2,TRBJ2-1,TRBV7-3,ASSLPSGSGRGEQF
TRBD1,TRBJ2-2,TRBV5-1,ASSLGDRAFGELF
NA,TRBJ1-2,TRBV5-4,ASSVSGYGYT
TRBD2,TRBJ2-5,TRBV2,ASSSTSGIREETQY
NA,TRBJ2-5,TRBV3-1/TRBV3-2,ASSQAQVGGYN
NA,TRBJ2-4,TRBV24-1,ATSSTWEDGKNIQY
NA,TRBJ1-1,TRBV24-1,ATSDFKGAAF